This paragraph covers one T cell receptor beta chain sequence. Its antigen remains unidentified. The data stem from a study of CD4 T cells in relation to SARS-CoV-2 and coronaviruses. Study as a whole: TCR beta CDR3s were sequenced after approximately 9-day antigen culture of PBMCs.

Before the COVID-19 pandemic, during about 2010-2019, CD4+ T cells were taken from unexposed donors. CD4+ T cells were isolated from the cells after 10 days of culture. The CDR3 contains 13 residues. The germline V gene encodes CDR1 SGHRS and CDR2 YFSETQ. The ends were cut back, 1 base at V and 3 bases at J, with 8 bases in the middle. Sequencing used immunoSEQ multiplex PCR; TCRdb keeps in-frame clones, though not all of them. This sample yields around 23,000 clones, of which over 65% are seen a single time; 25% to 35% belongs to the top ten. V gene TRBV5-1 combines with J gene TRBJ2-7; D gene uncertain. The sequence derives from a human donor in good health. The sample taken for sequencing was CD4+ T cells from PBMCs, cultured in vitro. The CDR3, as DNA: TGCGCCAGCAGCTTGAACAGCGTCTACGAGCAGTACTTC. Its protein is CASSLNSVYEQYF.